A selection of T cell receptor beta chains follows, all from one sample in a study of blood T cell repertoires in COVID-19. TCRdb's copy holds only in-frame clones and misses some; the assay was immunoSEQ multiplex PCR. The sample consists of some 120,000 clones, around 86% of them appearing once. Specimen: peripheral blood. The receptors were gathered from a man older than 75 with active or convalescent COVID-19. Both conserved end residues are part of each CDR3. The order of the fields is clone size, D gene, J gene, V gene, CDR3 DNA, CDR3 protein. A D gene is named only where the DNA matches it firmly. Expanded clones are given a class, and other clones once, few, many or no size at all.

>NA|TRBD1|TRBJ2-7|TRBV3-1/TRBV3-2
TGTGCCAGCAGCCACCTCGGACAGGGCCGGTACGAGCAGTACTTC
CASSHLGQGRYEQYF
>NA|TRBD1|TRBJ2-7|TRBV6-5
TGTGCCAGCAGTTTCCGGGGACAGGGTGGCTACGAGCAGTACTTC
CASSFRGQGGYEQYF
>NA|TRBD2|TRBJ2-2|TRBV6-4
TGTGCCAGCAGTCCGTTTAGCGGGAAGCGATACGGGGAGCTGTTTTTT
CASSPFSGKRYGELFF
>NA|TRBD1|TRBJ1-6|TRBV11-2
TGTGCCAGCAGCCGCTCCGGGACAGGGTTTTCACCCCTCCACTTT
CASSRSGTGFSPLHF
>NA|NA|TRBJ1-4|TRBV2
TGTGCCAGCAGAGGGGGGGCCGGTGAAAAACTGTTTTTT
CASRGGAGEKLFF
>NA|TRBD1|TRBJ1-1|TRBV28
TGTGCCAGCAGTCCTGGACAGGGGAACACTGAAGCTTTCTTT
CASSPGQGNTEAFF
>NA|TRBD1|TRBJ1-6|TRBV7-9
TGTGCCAGCAGCTTAGTTCGGGACAGGGAGCGGTCCCTCCACTTT
CASSLVRDRERSLHF
>NA|NA|TRBJ1-6|TRBV29-1
TGCAGCGTTGGAGACGGTTATAATTCACCCCTCCACTTT
CSVGDGYNSPLHF
>NA|TRBD1|TRBJ1-1|TRBV19
TGTGCCAGTAGGCGTCAACAGGGGAGGAACACTGAAGCTTTCTTT
CASRRQQGRNTEAFF
>NA|NA|TRBJ1-5|TRBV5-6
TGTGCCAGCAGCTCGGGGGGGCTCAGTAATAGCAATCAGCCCCAGCATTTT
CASSSGGLSNSNQPQHF
>few|TRBD1|TRBJ1-5|TRBV19
TGTGCCAGTAAGGCGGGACAGGGGCATCAGCCCCAGCATTTT
CASKAGQGHQPQHF
>NA|NA|TRBJ2-2|TRBV30
TGTGCCTGGAGTGCTCTCGGGGAGCTGTTTTTT
CAWSALGELFF
>NA|NA|TRBJ2-1|TRBV15
TGTGCCACCAGCAGACCGGCTATATCGGGGAATCGACGGGAGCAGTTCTTC
CATSRPAISGNRREQFF
>few|NA|TRBJ2-7|TRBV1
TGCACCAGCAGCCAATGGACTAGCGGGACCTACGAGCAGTACTTC
CTSSQWTSGTYEQYF
>once|NA|TRBJ2-7|TRBV4-2
TGTGCCAGCAGCCAAGATTCTCAGGGTTACGAGCAGTACTTC
CASSQDSQGYEQYF
>NA|NA|TRBJ1-4|TRBV7-9
TGTGCCAGCACCCCAGGGGCGTCTCAAAAACTGTTTTTT
CASTPGASQKLFF
>once|NA|TRBJ2-5|TRBV5-4
TGTGCCAGCAGCTCACCGGGGGACTGGGGCTTAGAGACCCAGTACTTC
CASSSPGDWGLETQYF
>few|NA|TRBJ2-7|TRBV2
TGTGCCAGCAGCAGAACTACCTACGAGCAGTACTTC
CASSRTTYEQYF
>few|NA|TRBJ2-1|TRBV7-9
TGTGCCAGCACCGGAAAACCGGAGACAGCATCCACGATTCTATACAATGAGCAGTTCTTC
CASTGKPETASTILYNEQFF
>NA|NA|TRBJ1-2|TRBV19
TGTGCCAGTAGCCACAAAGAACCAAACTATGGCTACACCTTC
CASSHKEPNYGYTF
>NA|TRBD1|TRBJ1-1|TRBV7-2
TGTGCCAGCAGCTCACCGGGACAGGGCCCCTTGAACACTGAAGCTTTCTTT
CASSSPGQGPLNTEAFF
>NA|NA|TRBJ2-5|TRBV19
TGTGCCAGTAGCAAGGTCGGAGTCCAAGAGACCCAGTACTTC
CASSKVGVQETQYF
>NA|NA|TRBJ2-7|TRBV15
TGTGCCACCAGCAGGGACCGACCCGGAGGCTACGAGCAGTACTTC
CATSRDRPGGYEQYF
>NA|NA|TRBJ1-2|TRBV7-2
TGTGCCAGCAGCGCCCACGGAGGGCACGGGAACTATGGCTACACCTTC
CASSAHGGHGNYGYTF
>NA|NA|TRBJ2-7|TRBV5-4
TGTGCCAGCAGCTTGGCCGTGGGGAGCTCCTACGAGCAGTACTTC
CASSLAVGSSYEQYF
>NA|TRBD2|TRBJ2-2|TRBV3-1/TRBV3-2
TGTGCCAGCAGCCCCCTCGCTCCGGGGGGGACCGGGGAGCTGTTTTTT
CASSPLAPGGTGELFF
>NA|TRBD2|TRBJ2-7|TRBV7-2
TGTGCCAGCAGCCACTCGGCTAGCGGCGACGAGCAGTACTTC
CASSHSASGDEQYF
>NA|NA|TRBJ1-1|TRBV6-1
TGTGCCAGCAGTGGGGGCAGTTATGGGTTGAACACTGAAGCTTTCTTT
CASSGGSYGLNTEAFF
>NA|NA|TRBJ1-5|TRBV10-3
TGTGCCATCTGGGGGGGGCCCAATCAGCCCCAGCATTTT
CAIWGGPNQPQHF
>once|TRBD2|TRBJ2-3|TRBV7-3
TGTGCCAGCAGCTTCGGGGGACTAGCGGAAACAGATACGCAGTATTTT
CASSFGGLAETDTQYF
>NA|NA|TRBJ2-1|TRBV24-1
TGTGCCACCAGTGGGGCCCCTTTCAATGAGCAGTTCTTC
CATSGAPFNEQFF
>few|TRBD1|TRBJ1-5|TRBV19
TGTGCCAGTAGTACCCCGGGACAGGGTGGCAATCAGCCCCAGCATTTT
CASSTPGQGGNQPQHF
>NA|NA|TRBJ2-3|TRBV11-2
TGTGCCAGCAGCTTCGGCGGGGCTGTAAATGGGGATACGCAGTATTTT
CASSFGGAVNGDTQYF
>once|TRBD2|TRBJ2-4|TRBV29-1
TGCAGCGTTGGACGGGGGGTACTATTGGCCAAAAACATTCAGTACTTC
CSVGRGVLLAKNIQYF
>NA|NA|TRBJ2-1|TRBV7-2
TGTGCCAGCAGCTTAGTCGAGTACAATGAGCAGTTCTTC
CASSLVEYNEQFF
>NA|NA|TRBJ1-5|TRBV21-1
TGTGCCAGCAGCAAAGAAATAGGCAGGGGGGAAGATCAGCCCCAGCATTTT
CASSKEIGRGEDQPQHF
>NA|NA|TRBJ1-2|TRBV27
TGTGCCAGCAGTTTAATACAGGGAAACTATGGCTACACCTTC
CASSLIQGNYGYTF
>few|NA|TRBJ2-7|TRBV3-1/TRBV3-2
TGTGCCAGCAGCCAGCCGGGGGAGAGGGACAGCGCGGACTTC
CASSQPGERDSADF
>NA|NA|TRBJ1-1|TRBV5-1
TGCGCCAGCACCTTTAGGGGGTCCATGTGGAACACTGAAGCTTTCTTT
CASTFRGSMWNTEAFF
>NA|TRBD1|TRBJ1-1|TRBV5-4
TGTGCCACCGGACAGGGGAACACTGAAGCTTTCTTT
CATGQGNTEAFF
>NA|NA|TRBJ2-1|TRBV15
TGTGCCACCAGCCTAACGGGCAATGAGCAGTTCTTC
CATSLTGNEQFF
>NA|TRBD2|TRBJ2-3|TRBV7-2
TGTGCCAGCAGTCTCCAAGCGGGAGATTCCGATACGCAGTATTTT
CASSLQAGDSDTQYF
>NA|TRBD2|TRBJ2-5|TRBV7-2
TGTGCCAGCAGCCCAGGACTAGCGGTTGAGACCCAGTACTTC
CASSPGLAVETQYF
>NA|NA|TRBJ1-5|TRBV28
TGTGCCAGCAGTTGGGGAGTCAATCAGCCCCAGCATTTT
CASSWGVNQPQHF
>NA|NA|TRBJ2-1|TRBV25-1
TGTGCCAGCAGTGAATATACGGGGGACAGTAGGAATGAGCAGTTCTTC
CASSEYTGDSRNEQFF
>NA|TRBD1|TRBJ2-2|TRBV19
TGTGCCAGTAGTATAGCCTTCGACAGGGGGGTCGGGGAGCTGTTTTTT
CASSIAFDRGVGELFF
>once|NA|TRBJ1-4|TRBV6-1
TGTGCCAGCAGTGAAGCATCACAGGGAATTTGGGAAAAACTGTTTTTT
CASSEASQGIWEKLFF
>NA|NA|TRBJ2-1|TRBV7-3
TGTGCCAGCAGTTCCGGGACTGGCGGTGAGCAGTTCTTC
CASSSGTGGEQFF
>NA|NA|TRBJ2-1|TRBV4-1
TGCGCCAGCAGCCAAGGCGAAAGGCGACTACCCCAGTTCTTC
CASSQGERRLPQFF
>NA|NA|TRBJ2-5|TRBV7-7
TGTGCCAGCAGCTTAGGTGGGGCAGGGGAGACCCAGTACTTC
CASSLGGAGETQYF
>NA|NA|TRBJ1-5|TRBV7-9
TGTGCCAGCAGCTTAATCGCAGGGCAGCCCCAGCATTTT
CASSLIAGQPQHF
>NA|TRBD2|TRBJ2-7|TRBV5-1
TGCGCCAGCAGCTTAAGGACTAGCGGGAGTTACGAGCAGTACTTC
CASSLRTSGSYEQYF
>NA|NA|TRBJ1-2|TRBV29-1
TGCAGCGTTGCGCAGTCTAGGAACTATGGCTACACCTTC
CSVAQSRNYGYTF
>NA|NA|TRBJ2-5|TRBV4-2
TGTGCCAGCAGCCAAGTTGCAGGAGGAGAGACCCAGTACTTC
CASSQVAGGETQYF
>NA|TRBD2|TRBJ2-7|TRBV5-1
TGCGCCAGCAGCTTGGTGGGACTAGCGGTGGCCTACGAGCAGTACTTC
CASSLVGLAVAYEQYF
>NA|TRBD1|TRBJ1-4|TRBV2
TGTGCCAGCAGTAAGGACAGGGGAGTTAATAATGAAAAACTGTTTTTT
CASSKDRGVNNEKLFF
>few|TRBD2|TRBJ2-5|TRBV11-2
TGTGCCAGCACCCGTGTTGGCAGGGACTATCAGTACTTC
CASTRVGRDYQYF
>NA|NA|TRBJ1-4|TRBV19
TGTGCCAGTACCCGCGGGCAGTTAGCAACTAATGAAAAACTGTTTTTT
CASTRGQLATNEKLFF
>NA|TRBD1|TRBJ2-5|TRBV19
TGTGCCAGTAGTTTGACAGGGGTAGAGACCCAGTACTTC
CASSLTGVETQYF
>once|NA|TRBJ1-1|TRBV19
TGTGCCAGTAGTATCCCCGGGGCAGGGGTACCGAGAGGCACTGAAGCTTTCTTT
CASSIPGAGVPRGTEAFF